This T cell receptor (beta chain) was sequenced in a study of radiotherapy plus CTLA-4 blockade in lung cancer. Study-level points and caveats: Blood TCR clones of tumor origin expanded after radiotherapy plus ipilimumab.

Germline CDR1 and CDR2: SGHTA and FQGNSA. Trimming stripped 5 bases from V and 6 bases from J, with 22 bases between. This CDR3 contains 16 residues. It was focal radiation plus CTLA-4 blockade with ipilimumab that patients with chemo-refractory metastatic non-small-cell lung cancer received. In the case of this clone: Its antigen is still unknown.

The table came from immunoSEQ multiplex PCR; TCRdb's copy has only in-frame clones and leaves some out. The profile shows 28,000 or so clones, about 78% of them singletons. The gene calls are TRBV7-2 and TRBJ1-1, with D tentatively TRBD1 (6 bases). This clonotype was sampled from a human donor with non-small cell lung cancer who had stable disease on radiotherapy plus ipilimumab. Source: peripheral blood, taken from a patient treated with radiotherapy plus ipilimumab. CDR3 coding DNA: TGTGCCAGCAGCAAACAGGGTTGGCTCGGTAAGGCTGAAGCTTTCTTT. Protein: CASSKQGWLGKAEAFF.